The 3 T cell receptor beta chains below were found in one sample sequenced in a study of blood T cell repertoires in COVID-19. TCRdb's table, derived via immunoSEQ multiplex PCR, lists solely in-frame clones and lacks some. The sample has tens of thousands of clones, around 83% seen once. Sequences were obtained from peripheral blood. The receptors here all came from a human donor in a cohort sampled during active COVID-19.

The gene calls are TRBV5-1 and TRBJ1-6; 7 nucleotides match TRBD1. J lost 6 bases, V lost 2 bases, and 2 bases had no gene match. Germline assignment: CDR1 SGHRS and CDR2 YFSETQ. There are 14 residues in the CDR3. DNA of the CDR3: TGCGCCAGCAGCTTCGACAGGGTTAATTCACCCCTCCACTTT. It codes for CASSFDRVNSPLHF.

A single count supports this clone. The chain joins TRBV19 to TRBJ1-1; no clear D. Trimming took 6 bases from V and 5 from J, leaving 16 bases between them. CDR3 length equals 14 residues. Germline V lookup: CDR1 LNHDA, CDR2 SQIVND (reference sequence). The CDR3 nucleotides are TGTGCCAGTAGCATCTCCCCAGCCAGGACTGAAGCTTTCTTT. Translating gives CASSISPARTEAFF. The variable domain in full, with the rest retrieved from reference TRBV19 and TRBJ1-1, is DGGITQSPKYLFRKEGQNVTLSCEQNLNHDAMYWYRQDPGQGLRLIYYSQIVNDFQKGDIAEGYSVSREKKESFPLTVTSAQKNPTAFYLCASSISPARTEAFFGQGTRLTVV.

This sequence joins TRBV10-3 and TRBJ2-1, with TRBD2 as a possible D gene (6 bases). Trimming took 8 bases from V and 4 from J, leaving 12 bases between them. The CDR3 consists of 13 residues. The V gene's germline CDR1 is ENHRY and CDR2 SYGVKD. The CDR3 here is CAICGDPYNEQFF. The CDR3 DNA follows: TGTGCCATCTGCGGGGACCCTTACAATGAGCAGTTCTTC.